These 28 T cell receptor beta chains were sequenced from one sample in a study of shared clonotypes between healthy human individuals. Sequenced by immunoSEQ multiplex PCR; TCRdb stores in-frame clones only, minus some. The table includes 600,000 or so clones, 95% to 98% detected once. CD45RO-negative, CCR7-selected cells formed the naive CD8 fraction, which excluded terminally differentiated effector memory CD45RA+ cells. Sequencing was performed on naive CD8+ T cells sorted from blood. The receptors come from a man aged 25-40 years in good health.

The chain employs TRBV9 and TRBJ2-7; D is ambiguous. The germline gives CDR1 SGDLS, CDR2 YYNGEE. The V end was cut by 4 bases, the J end by 1 base, with 12 bases between. CDR3 length: 14 residues. The CDR3 DNA reads as TGTGCCAGCAGCCCGGTGCCTACGTCCTACGAGCAGTACTTC. Its translation: CASSPVPTSYEQYF.

CDR3 loop: CASSLDRVTGYGYTF. The CDR3 DNA follows: TGTGCCAGCAGCTTAGATAGGGTGACAGGTTATGGCTACACCTTC. This sequence joins TRBV11-2 and TRBJ1-2; D is perhaps TRBD1 (6 bases). The CDR3 spans 15 residues. Trimming stripped 0 bases from V and 5 bases from J, with 13 bases between. CDR1 is SGHAT, CDR2 FQNNGV, per germline.

The chain is built from TRBV29-1 and TRBJ1-2, with D perhaps TRBD1 (5 bases). The CDR3 contains 12 residues. Germline values: CDR1 SQVTM, CDR2 ANQGSEA. Trimming shortened V by 7 bases and J by 8 bases, and 17 bases separated the two germline ends. The CDR3 loop reads CSGISQEGGYTF. DNA for the CDR3: TGCAGCGGAATTTCACAGGAAGGGGGCTACACCTTC. The variable domain in full, completed from reference TRBV29-1 and TRBJ1-2, reads SAVISQKPSRDICQRGTSLTIQCQVDSQVTMMFWYRQQPGQSLTLIATANQGSEATYESGFVIDKFPISRPNLTFSTLTVSNMSPEDSSIYLCSGISQEGGYTFGSGTRLTVV.

Worth noting for this clone: One end of the junction is discordant with germline, which a read error may explain. The chain couples TRBV5-6 to TRBJ2-7, with TRBD2 identical over 12 bases. This CDR3 region has 12 residues. Looked up from germline, CDR1 is SGHDT and CDR2 is YYEEEE. The CDR3 DNA sequence: TGTGCCAGCAGCTTGGAGACTAGCGGGAGCCCCTTC. Residues: CASSLETSGSPF. Full variable domain (missing parts from reference TRBV5-6 and TRBJ2-7): DAGVTQSPTHLIKTRGQQVTLRCSPKSGHDTVSWYQQALGQGPQFIFQYYEEEERQRGNFPDRFSGHQFPNYSSELNVNALLLGDSALYLCASSLETSGSPFGPGTRLTVT.

V usage is TRBV7-8 and J usage is TRBJ2-7; D is perhaps TRBD1 (6 bases). V was cut by 6 bases and J by 3 bases, with 9 bases left in between. The germline gives CDR1 SGHVS, CDR2 FQNEAQ. This CDR3 spans 12 amino acids. The CDR3 sequence: CASRTGGYEQYF. DNA for the CDR3: TGTGCCAGCAGGACAGGTGGCTACGAGCAGTACTTC.

As DNA, the CDR3 is TGTGCCAGCAGCTTAGCGGCCGTAGAGCAGTTCTTC. This gives the protein CASSLAAVEQFF. V is TRBV7-9 and J is TRBJ2-1; no clear D. V was cut by 0 bases and J by 10 bases, with 7 bases left in between. Per the germline V gene, CDR1 is SEHNR and CDR2 is FQNEAQ (reference sequence). The CDR3 covers 12 residues. Supplemented by reference TRBV7-9 and TRBJ2-1, the full variable domain reads DTGVSQNPRHKITKRGQNVTFRCDPISEHNRLYWYRQTLGQGPEFLTYFQNEAQLEKSRLLSDRFSAERPKGSFSTLEIQRTEQGDSAMYLCASSLAAVEQFFGPGTRLTVL.

The V call is TRBV29-1, the J call TRBJ2-3; 7 nucleotides line up with TRBD2. The CDR3 totals 13 residues. V was pared by 7 bases and J by 2 bases, with 6 bases of the junction left unmatched. Germline lookup yields CDR1 SQVTM and CDR2 ANQGSEA. The chain's CDR3 is CSGDYRDTDTQYF. The CDR3 DNA reads as TGCAGCGGGGACTACCGAGACACAGATACGCAGTATTTT.

V is TRBV5-8 and J is TRBJ2-3, with TRBD2 matching 11 bases. Germline V lookup: CDR1 SGHTS, CDR2 YDEGEE. CDR3 length: 16 amino acids. V was pared by 2 bases and J by 8 bases, with 10 bases of the junction left unmatched. CDR3 loop: CASSFGTSGPRGTQYF. The CDR3 DNA reads TGTGCCAGCAGCTTCGGGACTAGCGGTCCCAGGGGTACGCAGTATTTT.

The chain is built from TRBV27 and TRBJ2-7; D may be TRBD1 or TRBD2 (6 bases each). Germline V gives CDR1 MNHEY, CDR2 SMNVEV (reference sequence). Between the trimmed V and J ends, which lost 7 bases and 3 bases, there was a span of 19 bases. The CDR3 length is 15 residues. CDR3 sequence: CASTTWGAVDYEQYF. CDR3 DNA sequence: TGTGCCAGCACTACTTGGGGGGCAGTTGACTACGAGCAGTACTTC.

The chain has TRBV15 and TRBJ2-7; D is tentatively TRBD1 or TRBD2 (5 bases each). V gave up 0 bases and J gave up 4 bases, with 13 bases separating them. The CDR3 runs 15 residues. Germline-derived CDR1 and CDR2 are LNHNV and YYDKDF (reference sequence). The CDR3 coding sequence is TGTGCCACCAGCAGAGATACAGGAGGTGGGTACGAGCAGTACTTC. Protein product: CATSRDTGGGYEQYF. Using reference TRBV15 and TRBJ2-7 for the parts outside the CDR3, the full variable domain is DAMVIQNPRYQVTQFGKPVTLSCSQTLNHNVMYWYQQKSSQAPKLLFHYYDKDFNNEADTPDNFQSRRPNTSFCFLDIRSPGLGDTAMYLCATSRDTGGGYEQYFGPGTRLTVT.

The V call is TRBV6-4, the J call TRBJ2-7; no clear D. There are 14 residues in the CDR3. Germline CDR1 MRHNA, CDR2 SNTAGT. Between the trimmed V and J ends, which lost 8 bases and 9 bases, there was a span of 23 bases. The CDR3 sequence is CASLYRAYPLRQYF. CDR3 nucleotide sequence: TGTGCCAGCCTTTACCGGGCCTACCCTCTCAGGCAGTACTTC.

This clone came up once. J is TRBJ2-7 and V is TRBV7-9; 7 nucleotides line up with TRBD1. The CDR3 is 17 residues long. Looked up from germline, CDR1 is SEHNR and CDR2 is FQNEAQ (reference sequence). With V trimmed by 1 base and J by 1 base, 10 bases remained unmatched. The CDR3 nucleotides read TGTGCCAGCAGCTTAGGCTCCGGGACAGAATTTTCCTACGAGCAGTACTTC. Encoded protein: CASSLGSGTEFSYEQYF.

The chain is built from TRBV15 and TRBJ1-2; D is ambiguous. Trimming took off 0 bases at V and 2 bases at J, with 7 bases between the two ends. The CDR3 consists of 14 residues. Looked up from germline, CDR1 is LNHNV and CDR2 is YYDKDF (reference sequence). The CDR3 nucleotides read TGTGCCACCAGCAGAGATAGGGTGAACTATGGCTACACCTTC. Encoded protein: CATSRDRVNYGYTF.

CDR3 sequence reads: CASSEGGLSNQPQHF. DNA of the CDR3: TGTGCCAGCAGTGAAGGGGGGCTTAGCAATCAGCCCCAGCATTTT. The gene calls are TRBV6-1 and TRBJ1-5; D possibly corresponds to TRBD1 (6 bases). The germline CDR1 and CDR2 sequences are MNHNS and SASEGT. This CDR3 region has 15 residues. V lost 1 base to trimming and J lost 0 bases, with 7 bases between them.

This chain links TRBV7-9 with TRBJ2-1; D call uncertain. The V end lost 5 bases, the J end lost 5 bases, and 10 bases lay between the germline ends. CDR1 SEHNR and CDR2 FQNEAQ come from the germline V gene (reference sequence). The CDR3 has 13 amino acids. CDR3 in DNA: TGTGCCAGCAGCCAACGGGCGAACAATGAGCAGTTCTTC. It specifies CASSQRANNEQFF.

This sequence joins TRBV4-1 and TRBJ1-5; D gene unclear. Germline V CDR1 and CDR2: MGHRA, YSYEKL. V gave up 3 bases and J gave up 7 bases, with 13 bases separating them. The CDR3 covers 14 residues. CDR3 region: CASSQNSQYQPQHF. CDR3 nucleotide sequence: TGCGCCAGCAGCCAGAACAGTCAGTACCAGCCCCAGCATTTT.

V and J are TRBV29-1 and TRBJ2-1; 10 bases map to TRBD2. Germline trimming cut 3 bases from V and 9 bases from J; bases unmatched to any gene: 5. The CDR3 sequence is 13 residues long. Germline V gene data show CDR1 as SQVTM and CDR2 as ANQGSEA. The CDR3 DNA is TGCAGCGTTGATTCTAGCGGGAGCTTTGAGCAGTTCTTC. Translation gives CSVDSSGSFEQFF.

Points on this clone: The sample holds other DNA sequences that translate to the same CDR3. The chain combines TRBV2 with TRBJ2-1; no clear D. V was cut by 6 bases and J by 4 bases, with 7 bases left in between. The CDR3 contains 12 residues. CDR1 SNHLY and CDR2 FYNNEI come from the germline V gene. The CDR3: CASRGRYNEQFF. Here the CDR3 DNA reads TGTGCCAGCAGAGGACGTTACAATGAGCAGTTCTTC.

This chain joins TRBV27 and TRBJ1-2; TRBD1 is a possible D gene (6 bases). Germline V CDR1 and CDR2: MNHEY, SMNVEV (reference sequence). Trimming removed 5 bases from V and 8 bases from J, with 12 bases in between. The CDR3 extends over 12 amino acids. The CDR3 loop reads CASSDNRDGYTF. CDR3 DNA: TGTGCCAGCAGTGACAACAGGGACGGCTACACCTTC.

V is TRBV7-9 and J is TRBJ2-3; 7 bases line up with TRBD2. Germline V gene lookup returns CDR1 SEHNR and CDR2 FQNEAQ (reference sequence). This CDR3 contains 18 residues. Trimming cost V 2 bases and J 5 bases; bases outside gene matches: 16. CDR3 bases: TGTGCCAGCAGCTTACCCAGACTAGCTCGCGACGCGGGAGATACGCAGTATTTT. This encodes CASSLPRLARDAGDTQYF.

This CDR3 is CASSNGLAGVLTDTQYF. The CDR3, as DNA: TGTGCCAGCAGCAACGGACTAGCGGGAGTGTTGACAGATACGCAGTATTTT. V usage is TRBV21-1 and J usage is TRBJ2-3; the table's D call TRBD2 went unverified against the DNA. TRBV21-1 is listed as a pseudogene. There are 17 residues in the CDR3.

The J gene is TRBJ2-7, the V gene TRBV2, with 7 bases fitting TRBD2. V gave up 8 bases and J gave up 3 bases; unmatched junction bases: 13. The CDR3 runs to 15 residues. Germline lookup yields CDR1 SNHLY and CDR2 FYNNEI. CDR3: CASWGDGREGYEQYF. Written as DNA, the CDR3 is TGTGCCAGCTGGGGGGATGGCAGGGAGGGCTACGAGCAGTACTTC.

This chain uses TRBV6-1 with TRBJ1-4; 9 bases match TRBD1. CDR3 length equals 14 residues. In germline, CDR1 is MNHNS, CDR2 SASEGT. The V segment lost 7 bases and the J segment 8 bases; nucleotides outside the gene matches: 8. CDR3 nucleotides: TGTGCCAGCACCCCGGACAGGGGAGGAGAAAAACTGTTTTTT. This translates into CASTPDRGGEKLFF.

This clone was seen just once. The chain is built from TRBV7-2 and TRBJ2-7; D is undetermined. The CDR3 contains 15 residues. Germline CDR1 is SGHTA and CDR2 is FQGNSA. V lost 1 base to trimming and J lost 2 bases, with 12 bases between them. The CDR3 DNA reads TGTGCCAGCAGCTTAGTTTACCCAGGAGCCTACGAGCAGTACTTC. This codes for CASSLVYPGAYEQYF. The variable domain in full, with the rest retrieved from reference TRBV7-2 and TRBJ2-7, is GAGVSQSPSNKVTEKGKDVELRCDPISGHTALYWYRQSLGQGLEFLIYFQGNSAPDKSGLPSDRFSAERTGGSVSTLTIQRTQQEDSAVYLCASSLVYPGAYEQYFGPGTRLTVT.

The V and J genes are TRBV11-2 and TRBJ2-7, with 13 bases fitting TRBD2. The CDR3 totals 17 residues. V was clipped by 5 bases and J by 2 bases; unmatched bases: 9. Germline V gives CDR1 SGHAT, CDR2 FQNNGV. CDR3 sequence (DNA): TGTGCCAGCAGCCCACCCCGGACTAGCGGGAGAGCCTACGAGCAGTACTTC. The encoded protein is CASSPPRTSGRAYEQYF.

The J gene is TRBJ2-7, the V gene TRBV27; 13 nucleotides align to TRBD2. The CDR3 spans 16 residues. CDR1 and CDR2 (germline): MNHEY, SMNVEV (reference sequence). V was pared by 1 base and J by 4 bases, with 4 bases of the junction left unmatched. CDR3 region: CASSLFGTSGMYEQYF. CDR3 sequence (DNA): TGTGCCAGCAGTTTATTTGGGACTAGCGGGATGTACGAGCAGTACTTC.

The chain is built from TRBV18 and TRBJ2-7; 13 bases align to TRBD2. Germline CDR1 and CDR2: KGHSH and LQKENI. This CDR3 contains 14 residues. V lost 4 bases to trimming and J lost 6 bases; unmatched junction nucleotides: 3. The CDR3 sequence: CASSRTSGSPEQYF. The CDR3 nucleotides are TGTGCCAGCTCACGGACTAGCGGGAGCCCCGAGCAGTACTTC.

This sequence joins TRBV18 and TRBJ1-1, with no clear D. The V gene lost 0 bases and the J gene lost 0 bases, with 14 bases spanning the gap. In germline, CDR1 is KGHSH, CDR2 LQKENI. The CDR3 is made up of 17 amino acids. CDR3 sequence reads: CASSPPARMTMNTEAFF. In nucleotides, the CDR3 is TGTGCCAGCTCACCACCGGCGAGAATGACCATGAACACTGAAGCTTTCTTT.